This record covers a single T cell receptor beta chain. No antigen is known for it. This specimen comes from a study of cytomegalovirus exposure and HLA in healthy donors. 60 Vbeta and 13 Jbeta primers were used in PCR. Sequencing was performed with immunoSEQ multiplex PCR; in TCRdb, only in-frame clones are kept and a portion is missing. Here the sample spans about 160,000 clones, 65% to 80% being singletons. The CDR3 loop spans 13 amino acids. Germline CDR1 reads MNHNS; CDR2 reads SASEGT. V was shortened by 5 bases and J by 5 bases, with 12 bases between the two germline ends. Study-level points and caveats: The authors assumed roughly uniform sequencing depth across donors for presence/absence analyses. One later analysis reportedly identified an Asian-associated ancestry cluster that showed fewer N-insertions than the approximately 670-donor mean.

Source material: PBMCs. The V gene is TRBV6-1, the J gene TRBJ1-1; D ambiguous. This TCR was sampled from a man aged 35-49 years in good health and CMV-seronegative. CDR3 in amino acids: CASSYNVQTEAFF. CDR3 DNA: TGTGCCAGCAGTTATAACGTACAGACTGAAGCTTTCTTT.